The entry that follows covers one T cell receptor (beta chain) sequence. CDR1 is ENHRY and CDR2 is SYGVKD in the germline V gene. The CDR3 has 14 residues. V lost 3 bases, J lost 6 bases, and 15 bases lay in between. The data are from a study of shared clonotypes between healthy human individuals. Each of the donors was a healthy adult who was HIV-negative and had not had a recent acute infection or vaccination. The genomic DNA of each subset was split evenly across several immunoSEQ plates. Per the study methods: With immunoSEQ giving junction-only sequences and no quality scores, filtering differed. Measured with immunoSEQ multiplex PCR; TCRdb has only the in-frame clones, and not every one. The V and J calls and clone size were taken over from that table, and D and trimming were inferred from the DNA. The sample shows about 490,000 clones, 75% to 85% of them seen only once.

Material for sequencing was PBMCs. The origin of this receptor is a woman aged 40 to 50 in good health. Some clones in this sample may be carry-over from other donors' samples. This chain joins TRBV10-3 and TRBJ2-7; D remains ambiguous. The CDR3 protein is CAISEGSGISEQYF. DNA of the CDR3: TGTGCCATCAGTGAAGGGTCCGGAATAAGCGAGCAGTACTTC.